This TCR beta chain was captured by sequencing in a study of T cell responses to AZD1222 COVID-19 vaccine. Method: immunoSEQ multiplex PCR; TCRdb's copy keeps in-frame clones and lacks some. The sample carries about 120,000 clones, 70% to 90% recorded once. This CDR3 has 14 amino acids. The germline CDR1 and CDR2 sequences are MNHEY and SVGAGI. V trimming: 5 bases; J trimming: 2 bases; junction bases outside the gene matches: 6. This clone appeared a single time. The sample consisted of peripheral blood, taken on day 0 of MenACWY control vaccination. This sequence originates from an adult in good health. The rearrangement uses TRBV6-5 and TRBJ2-7, with 7 nucleotides matching TRBD1. CDR3: CASSNPGQTYEQYF. The CDR3 region has the DNA TGTGCCAGCAGTAATCCGGGACAGACCTACGAGCAGTACTTC.